The rows below give T cell receptor beta chains drawn from one sample of a study of TIL therapy for anti-PD-1-resistant metastatic lung cancer. The assay was immunoSEQ multiplex PCR, and TCRdb's table has in-frame clones only and misses some. The table records some 13,000 clones, roughly two thirds of them present only once. Sequenced material: tumor tissue, taken at baseline. These receptors originate from a woman aged 30 to 85 with non-small cell lung cancer. The conserved cysteine and the conserved F or W are not part of the CDR3 here.

j_call v_call cdr3_aa
TRBJ2-3 TRBV27 ASKKAGGADTQY
TRBJ1-5 TRBV27 ASSLISGLQPQH
TRBJ2-5 TRBV18 ASSPQGGGAQETQY
TRBJ1-2 TRBV7-8 ASSASGNPSYGYT
TRBJ2-6 TRBV5-6 ASSFRSSSGANVLT
TRBJ1-2 TRBV4-1 ASSQDWGTPGYT
TRBJ1-3 TRBV10-3 ATSNREGGSGNTIY
TRBJ2-1 TRBV7-6 ASSWDGSSYNEQF
TRBJ1-1 TRBV5-1 ASSLMAANTEAF
TRBJ2-7 TRBV6-6 ASSRDYEQY
TRBJ2-5 TRBV14 ASSPGTSGRSETQY
TRBJ1-2 TRBV14 ASSQSPGQKT
TRBJ2-3 TRBV15 ATSREGGHSTDTQY
TRBJ1-5 TRBV29-1 SVQSGGDQPQH
TRBJ1-5 TRBV18 ASSPGQGQPQH
NA TRBV6-4 ASSGDFTGRRAYEQY
TRBJ2-3 TRBV9 ASSVTQGEDTQY